This TCR beta chain derives from a study of low-dose radiotherapy and immunotherapy resistance in tumors. Time point of the sample: before trial treatment. At least ten counts were recorded for this clonotype. The trim removed 3 bases at V and 3 bases at J, leaving 2 bases unmatched. There are 13 residues in the CDR3. The V gene's germline CDR1 is GTSNPN and CDR2 SVGIG (reference sequence). Alpha- and beta-chain coverage of first-strand cDNA came from TRAV- and TRBV-specific primers. TCR amplification ran approximately 22 PCR cycles using constant-region and V-primer adapter primers. Isolated mRNA underwent amplification via in vitro transcription. TCRdb independently ran MiXCR on the reads; one entry per CDR3 protein. The top ten clones hold more than 9.5% of a sample with tens of thousands of distinct CDR3 sequences, around 30% of them seen once.

The sequence derives from a female donor with ovarian cancer. The V gene is TRBV30, the J gene TRBJ2-3, with 8 bases identical to TRBD1. Sequencing was performed on PBMCs, taken before treatment. CDR3 loop: CAWSQGATDTQYF. The CDR3 DNA follows: TGTGCCTGGAGCCAGGGGGCGACAGATACGCAGTATTTT.